The entry below gives a single T cell receptor beta chain sequence along with its context. The assay was carried out at the deep level. The data were produced by immunoSEQ multiplex PCR, yet TCRdb's version contains in-frame clones alone and is incomplete. The sample has hundreds of thousands of clones, 70% to 80% seen once. Per germline, CDR1 SGHTA and CDR2 FQGNSA. The V and J ends lost 1 base and 0 bases respectively, with 10 bases between them. There are 15 residues in the CDR3. The donors were all Caucasian adults (living in Nashville, Tennessee). The data were taken from a study of shared clonotypes between healthy human individuals.

This TCR was sampled from a woman between 35 and 50 years old in good health. Some clones in this sample may be carry-over from other donors' samples. J is TRBJ2-7 and V is TRBV7-2; TRBD1 might be the D (6 bases). Sequenced sample: PBMCs. The CDR3 loop reads CASSLGQGTSYEQYF. The DNA of the CDR3 is TGTGCCAGCAGCTTAGGGCAGGGGACCTCCTACGAGCAGTACTTC. Supplemented by reference TRBV7-2 and TRBJ2-7, the full variable domain reads GAGVSQSPSNKVTEKGKDVELRCDPISGHTALYWYRQSLGQGLEFLIYFQGNSAPDKSGLPSDRFSAERTGGSVSTLTIQRTQQEDSAVYLCASSLGQGTSYEQYFGPGTRLTVT.